Listed below are T cell receptor beta chains from one sample, sequenced in a study of early stage breast cancer tumors. Sequencing was performed with immunoSEQ multiplex PCR; in TCRdb, only in-frame clones are kept and a portion is missing. The table has fewer than 80,000 clones, less than 90% seen once. The sample comprised blood. The receptors stem from a person aged 40 to 49 with breast cancer. Both conserved end residues are part of each CDR3. The order of the fields is CDR3 protein, CDR3 DNA, J gene, clone size, V gene, D gene. D genes are given only for firm matches. Size values are once, few and many counts, or a class for expanded clones, and some rows have none.

CDR3: CASSLGVAGGETQYF; DNA: TGTGCCAGCAGCTTAGGGGTAGCGGGAGGGGAAACCCAGTACTTC; J: TRBJ2-5; size: NA; V: TRBV7-9; D: TRBD2
CDR3: CASRRLNYSNQPQHF; DNA: TGTGCCAGCCGAAGGCTAAATTATAGCAATCAGCCCCAGCATTTT; J: TRBJ1-5; size: NA; V: TRBV28; D: NA
CDR3: CASSTRDTREAFF; DNA: TGTGCCAGCAGCACTAGGGACACACGTGAAGCTTTCTTT; J: TRBJ1-1; size: NA; V: TRBV9; D: NA
CDR3: CSVEEGGQAYSGANVLTF; DNA: TGCAGCGTTGAAGAAGGGGGACAGGCCTACTCTGGGGCCAACGTCCTGACTTTC; J: TRBJ2-6; size: NA; V: TRBV29-1; D: TRBD1
CDR3: CASSLDGRSDTQYF; DNA: TGCGCCAGCAGCTTGGACGGCAGGTCAGATACGCAGTATTTT; J: TRBJ2-3; size: NA; V: TRBV5-1; D: NA
CDR3: CASSTEGSYTEAFF; DNA: TGTGCCAGCTCAACGGAAGGCTCCTACACTGAAGCTTTCTTT; J: TRBJ1-1; size: NA; V: TRBV18; D: NA
CDR3: CSVRTANTGELFF; DNA: TGCAGCGTTCGGACAGCTAACACCGGGGAGCTGTTTTTT; J: TRBJ2-2; size: NA; V: TRBV29-1; D: NA
CDR3: CASSFGDAGILYGYTF; DNA: TGTGCCAGCAGTTTTGGTGACGCTGGTATTCTCTATGGCTACACCTTC; J: TRBJ1-2; size: NA; V: TRBV28; D: NA
CDR3: CASSRTVTNEKLFF; DNA: TGTGCCAGCAGCCGGACAGTAACTAATGAAAAACTGTTTTTT; J: TRBJ1-4; size: once; V: TRBV6-5; D: NA
CDR3: CSVERTVGTEQFF; DNA: TGCAGCGTTGAAAGGACGGTCGGGACTGAGCAGTTCTTC; J: TRBJ2-1; size: once; V: TRBV29-1; D: NA
CDR3: CASEVTNYGYTF; DNA: TGTGCCAGCGAGGTAACTAACTATGGCTACACCTTC; J: TRBJ1-2; size: NA; V: TRBV28; D: NA
CDR3: CASSRTGSYEQYF; DNA: TGCGCCAGCAGCCGGACTGGATCCTACGAGCAGTACTTC; J: TRBJ2-7; size: NA; V: TRBV5-1; D: NA
CDR3: CASTTSGGGGRAKNIQYF; DNA: TGTGCCAGCACAACCTCAGGAGGGGGGGGCCGGGCCAAAAACATTCAGTACTTC; J: TRBJ2-4; size: NA; V: TRBV9; D: NA
CDR3: CASSPRTAQTYNEQFF; DNA: TGTGCCAGTAGCCCCCGGACAGCCCAGACCTACAATGAGCAGTTCTTC; J: TRBJ2-1; size: once; V: TRBV19; D: NA
CDR3: CASSLAGGDPGTQYF; DNA: TGCGCCAGCAGCTTGGCTGGCGGGGATCCCGGGACCCAGTACTTC; J: TRBJ2-5; size: NA; V: TRBV5-1; D: NA
CDR3: CASSEGWLSSGDTQYF; DNA: TGTGCCAGCAGTGAAGGGTGGCTATCGTCAGGAGATACGCAGTATTTT; J: TRBJ2-3; size: NA; V: TRBV6-1; D: NA
CDR3: CASSVDPGATYEQYF; DNA: TGTGCCAGCAGCGTAGATCCAGGGGCGACCTACGAGCAGTACTTC; J: TRBJ2-7; size: NA; V: TRBV9; D: NA
CDR3: CASSSQKTNEKLFF; DNA: TGTGCCAGCAGCTCACAGAAGACTAATGAAAAACTGTTTTTT; J: TRBJ1-4; size: few; V: TRBV7-9; D: NA
CDR3: CASSLSGGSGEKLFF; DNA: TGTGCCAGCAGCTTGTCAGGGGGCAGTGGTGAAAAACTGTTTTTT; J: TRBJ1-4; size: few; V: TRBV5-4; D: TRBD1
CDR3: CASSLGGEEAGAPKQYF; DNA: TGTGCCAGCAGCTTGGGAGGGGAAGAAGCGGGCGCCCCGAAGCAGTACTTC; J: TRBJ2-7; size: NA; V: TRBV5-4; D: NA
CDR3: CASSQVGGRASAKNIQYF; DNA: TGCGCCAGCAGCCAAGTGGGCGGGAGGGCCTCGGCCAAAAACATTCAGTACTTC; J: TRBJ2-4; size: NA; V: TRBV4-1; D: TRBD2
CDR3: CASSPTRTSRFSDTQYF; DNA: TGTGCCAGCTCACCAACTCGGACTAGCCGTTTTTCAGATACGCAGTATTTT; J: TRBJ2-3; size: NA; V: TRBV18; D: TRBD2
CDR3: CASSDYTGELFF; DNA: TGTGCCAGCAGCGACTATACCGGGGAGCTGTTTTTT; J: TRBJ2-2; size: NA; V: TRBV27; D: NA
CDR3: CASSFQGSNQPQHF; DNA: TGTGCCAGCAGCTTCCAAGGTAGCAATCAGCCCCAGCATTTT; J: TRBJ1-5; size: NA; V: TRBV5-6; D: NA
CDR3: CASSLGTRLYEQYF; DNA: TGTGCCAGCAGTCTTGGGACGCGTCTTTACGAGCAGTACTTC; J: TRBJ2-7; size: NA; V: TRBV28; D: NA
CDR3: CASSTTYQETQYF; DNA: TGTGCCAGCAGCACGACGTACCAAGAGACCCAGTACTTC; J: TRBJ2-5; size: NA; V: TRBV5-5; D: NA
CDR3: CASLTVMNTEAFF; DNA: TGTGCCAGCTTGACAGTCATGAACACTGAAGCTTTCTTT; J: TRBJ1-1; size: NA; V: TRBV2; D: NA
CDR3: CASSGQHYGYTF; DNA: TGTGCCAGCAGTGGACAGCACTATGGCTACACCTTC; J: TRBJ1-2; size: few; V: TRBV2; D: NA
CDR3: CASSPIPTNEKLFF; DNA: TGTGCCAGCAGCCCCATTCCAACTAATGAAAAACTGTTTTTT; J: TRBJ1-4; size: NA; V: TRBV7-2; D: NA
CDR3: CASSLQVEDNEQFF; DNA: TGTGCCAGCAGCTTACAGGTCGAGGACAATGAGCAGTTCTTC; J: TRBJ2-1; size: NA; V: TRBV7-8; D: NA
CDR3: CASSATYEQYF; DNA: TGTGCCAGCTCAGCCACCTACGAGCAGTACTTC; J: TRBJ2-7; size: NA; V: TRBV6-6; D: NA
CDR3: CAGAGTGRNQPQHF; DNA: TGTGCAGGGGCAGGGACAGGGCGGAATCAGCCCCAGCATTTT; J: TRBJ1-5; size: few; V: TRBV30; D: TRBD1
CDR3: CAWSGAGGADTQYF; DNA: TGTGCCTGGAGTGGCGCGGGAGGCGCAGATACGCAGTATTTT; J: TRBJ2-3; size: NA; V: TRBV30; D: TRBD2
CDR3: CASSPLTGRSGNTIYF; DNA: TGCGCCAGCAGCCCCCTGACAGGGAGGTCTGGAAACACCATATATTTT; J: TRBJ1-3; size: NA; V: TRBV5-1; D: TRBD1
CDR3: CASSSLGLGGSNQPQHF; DNA: TGTGCCAGCAGCTCGCTCGGACTGGGGGGATCCAATCAGCCCCAGCATTTT; J: TRBJ1-5; size: few; V: TRBV7-9; D: NA
CDR3: CASSLEQVSYEQYF; DNA: TGCGCCAGCAGCTTGGAACAAGTCTCCTACGAGCAGTACTTC; J: TRBJ2-7; size: NA; V: TRBV5-1; D: NA
CDR3: CASSEVLTDTQYF; DNA: TGCGCCAGCAGTGAGGTATTGACAGATACGCAGTATTTT; J: TRBJ2-3; size: once; V: TRBV10-2; D: NA
CDR3: CASSVEIMEGIQYF; DNA: TGTGCCAGCAGCGTAGAGATTATGGAGGGCATTCAGTACTTC; J: TRBJ2-4; size: once; V: TRBV9; D: NA
CDR3: CASSLRTGGWSEAFF; DNA: TGCGCCAGCAGCCTAAGGACAGGGGGCTGGTCTGAAGCTTTCTTT; J: TRBJ1-1; size: NA; V: TRBV5-1; D: TRBD1
CDR3: CASSPGQVGDTQYF; DNA: TGTGCCAGCAGCCCCGGACAGGTTGGAGATACGCAGTATTTT; J: TRBJ2-3; size: NA; V: TRBV14; D: TRBD1
CDR3: CASRGTGNNLGYTF; DNA: TGTGCCAGCAGGGGGACAGGGAACAATCTTGGCTACACCTTC; J: TRBJ1-2; size: few; V: TRBV27; D: TRBD1
CDR3: CASSIMTSGRSVGEQFF; DNA: TGTGCCAGTAGTATAATGACTAGCGGGAGGTCGGTGGGTGAGCAGTTCTTC; J: TRBJ2-1; size: NA; V: TRBV19; D: TRBD2
CDR3: CASSLYNTGELFF; DNA: TGTGCCAGCAGCTTATATAACACCGGGGAGCTGTTTTTT; J: TRBJ2-2; size: NA; V: TRBV7-8; D: NA
CDR3: CASSLSPGPKGYTF; DNA: TGTGCCAGCAGCTTGAGTCCAGGGCCGAAGGGCTACACCTTC; J: TRBJ1-2; size: NA; V: TRBV5-8; D: NA
CDR3: CASRGDKNTGELFF; DNA: TGTGCCAGTAGGGGGGACAAGAACACCGGGGAGCTGTTTTTT; J: TRBJ2-2; size: NA; V: TRBV19; D: NA
CDR3: CASSGGDRDYEQYF; DNA: TGTGCCAGCAGCGGCGGGGACAGAGATTACGAGCAGTACTTC; J: TRBJ2-7; size: NA; V: TRBV9; D: NA